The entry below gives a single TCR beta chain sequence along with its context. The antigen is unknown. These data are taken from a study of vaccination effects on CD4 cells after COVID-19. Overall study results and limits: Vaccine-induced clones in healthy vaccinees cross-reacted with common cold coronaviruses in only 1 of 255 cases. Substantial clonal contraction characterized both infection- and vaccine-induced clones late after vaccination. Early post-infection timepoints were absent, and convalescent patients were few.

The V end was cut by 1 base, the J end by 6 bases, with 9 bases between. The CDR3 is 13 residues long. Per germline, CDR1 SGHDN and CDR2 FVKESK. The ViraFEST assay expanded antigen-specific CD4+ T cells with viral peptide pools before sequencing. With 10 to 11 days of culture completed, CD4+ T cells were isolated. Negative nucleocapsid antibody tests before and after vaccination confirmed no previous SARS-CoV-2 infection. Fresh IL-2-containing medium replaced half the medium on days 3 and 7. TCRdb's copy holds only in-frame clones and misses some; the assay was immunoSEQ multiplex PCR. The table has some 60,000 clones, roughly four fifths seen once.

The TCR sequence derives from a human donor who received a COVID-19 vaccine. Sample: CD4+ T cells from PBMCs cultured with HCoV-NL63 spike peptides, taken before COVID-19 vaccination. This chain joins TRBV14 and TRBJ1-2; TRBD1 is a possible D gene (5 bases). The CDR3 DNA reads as TGTGCCAGCAGCCAAGCCCGCAGGGATGGCTACACCTTC. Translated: CASSQARRDGYTF.